This T cell receptor beta chain was identified in a study of regulatory T cells in long-lasting Graves disease. Arm-PCR of CDR3 regions and iRepertoire HTBI primers were the basis on which TCR beta libraries were built. TCRdb reprocessed the multiplex PCR reads with MiXCR, giving one entry per CDR3 protein. This table has a few hundred thousand distinct CDR3 sequences, about 16% appearing once. This clonotype has a handful of counts. The CDR3 covers 14 residues. V lost 3 bases, J lost 6 bases, and 14 bases lay in between. Germline V gene lookup returns CDR1 ENHRY and CDR2 SYGVKD. Time point indicated: newly diagnosed GD, antithyroid drugs for less than 3 months. PBMC RNA served as the TCR library source. These data were also filed under a second study, of T cells in Graves' hyperthyroidism and ophthalmopathy. That report adds: The HTBI set primed first-round TCR CDR3 RT-PCR. Most clonotypes expanded in the thyroid (above 0.001) were also present in blood.

The sequenced sample was peripheral blood mononuclear cells (PBMCs), obtained at new diagnosis, from a patient treated with antithyroid drugs. This receptor was obtained from a young woman with Graves disease. The chain employs TRBV10-3 and TRBJ1-1; D gene unclear. The CDR3 here is CAISDFRTVAEAFF. Here the CDR3 DNA reads TGTGCCATCAGTGATTTTAGGACGGTGGCTGAAGCTTTCTTT.